This TCR beta chain comes out of a study of vaccination and CD4 T cells after COVID-19. About the study: Control cultures were supplied with a CEFX pool, an HIV-1 Nef pool, or no peptide at all.

Indicated treatment: approximately 9-day PBMC culture with coronavirus spike peptide pools or control peptides (ViraFEST assay). ViraFEST enlarged antigen-specific T cell populations with peptide pools and afterwards sequenced TCRs. The Oncomine TCR Beta short-read assay sequenced DNA from cultured CD4+ T cells. Genomic DNA from cultured CD4+ T cells was extracted. TCRdb independently ran MiXCR on the PCR reads; one entry per CDR3 protein. This sample has fewer than 13,000 distinct CDR3 sequences; about 46% occur once, and the top ten carry around 30%. Remarks on this clonotype: What it binds is not known.

This CDR3 has 12 residues. The ends were cut back, 6 bases at V and 1 base at J, with 8 bases in the middle. Germline V lookup: CDR1 DFQATT, CDR2 SNEGSKA (reference sequence). The rearrangement joins TRBV20-1 to TRBJ2-3; D is uncertain. The sequence derives from a human donor who had recovered from COVID-19. Sample: CD4+ T cells from blood, cultured in vitro. CDR3 sequence (DNA): TGCAGTGCCCTCTATGGCACAGATACGCAGTATTTT. Translating it yields CSALYGTDTQYF.